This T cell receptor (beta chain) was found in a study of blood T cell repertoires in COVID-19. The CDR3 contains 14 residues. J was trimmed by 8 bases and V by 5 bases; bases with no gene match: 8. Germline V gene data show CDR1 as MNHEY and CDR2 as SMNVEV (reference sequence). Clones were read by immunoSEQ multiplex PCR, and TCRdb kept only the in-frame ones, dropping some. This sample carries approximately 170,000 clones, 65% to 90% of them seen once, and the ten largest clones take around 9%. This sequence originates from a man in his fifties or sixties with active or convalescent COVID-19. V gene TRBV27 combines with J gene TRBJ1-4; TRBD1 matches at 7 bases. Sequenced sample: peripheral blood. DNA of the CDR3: TGTGCCAGCAGTACCCGACAGGGAGGCGAAAAACTGTTTTTT. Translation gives CASSTRQGGEKLFF.